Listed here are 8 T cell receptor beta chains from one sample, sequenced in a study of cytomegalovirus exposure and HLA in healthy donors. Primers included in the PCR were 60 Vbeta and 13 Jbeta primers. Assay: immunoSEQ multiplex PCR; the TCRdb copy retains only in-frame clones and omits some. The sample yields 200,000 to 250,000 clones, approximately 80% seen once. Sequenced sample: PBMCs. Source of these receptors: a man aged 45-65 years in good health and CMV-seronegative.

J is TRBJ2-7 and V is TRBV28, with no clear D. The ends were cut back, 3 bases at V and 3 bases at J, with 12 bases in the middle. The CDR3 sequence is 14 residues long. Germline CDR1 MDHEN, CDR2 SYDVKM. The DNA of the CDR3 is TGTGCCAGCAGTTTTATTCAGACTTTCTACGAGCAGTACTTC. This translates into CASSFIQTFYEQYF.

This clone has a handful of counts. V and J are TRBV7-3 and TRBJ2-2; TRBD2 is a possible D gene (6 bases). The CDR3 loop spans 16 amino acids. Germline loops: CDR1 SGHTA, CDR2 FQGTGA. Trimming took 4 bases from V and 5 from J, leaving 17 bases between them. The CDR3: CASSSRRRGGTGELFF. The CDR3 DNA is TGTGCCAGCAGCTCCCGGAGGAGGGGAGGAACCGGGGAGCTGTTTTTT.

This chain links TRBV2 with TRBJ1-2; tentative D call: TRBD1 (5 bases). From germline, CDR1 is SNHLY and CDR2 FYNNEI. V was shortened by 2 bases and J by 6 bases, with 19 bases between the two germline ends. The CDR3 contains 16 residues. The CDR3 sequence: CASSEQGRGTADGYTF. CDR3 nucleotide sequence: TGTGCCAGCAGTGAACAAGGTCGGGGGACCGCGGATGGCTACACCTTC.

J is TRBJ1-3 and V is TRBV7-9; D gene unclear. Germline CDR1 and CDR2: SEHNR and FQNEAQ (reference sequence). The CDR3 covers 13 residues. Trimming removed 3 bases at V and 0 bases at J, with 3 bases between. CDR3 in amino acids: CASSFYSGNTIYF. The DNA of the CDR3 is TGTGCCAGCAGCTTCTACTCTGGAAACACCATATATTTT. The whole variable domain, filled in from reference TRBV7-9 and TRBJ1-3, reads DTGVSQNPRHKITKRGQNVTFRCDPISEHNRLYWYRQTLGQGPEFLTYFQNEAQLEKSRLLSDRFSAERPKGSFSTLEIQRTEQGDSAMYLCASSFYSGNTIYFGEGSWLTVV.

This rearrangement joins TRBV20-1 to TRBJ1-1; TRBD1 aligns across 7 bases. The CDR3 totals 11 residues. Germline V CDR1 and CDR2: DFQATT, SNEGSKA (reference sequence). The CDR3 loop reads CSQQGTSWAFF. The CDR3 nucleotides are TGCAGCCAACAGGGGACGAGTTGGGCTTTCTTT.

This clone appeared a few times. CDR3 sequence: CASRKGGGETQYF. The CDR3 bases are TGTGCCAGCAGAAAGGGAGGGGGGGAGACCCAGTACTTC. The V and J genes are TRBV2 and TRBJ2-5; perhaps TRBD2 as D (7 bases). The CDR3 totals 13 residues. Germline V lookup: CDR1 SNHLY, CDR2 FYNNEI. V dropped 6 bases and J dropped 5 bases, with 13 bases sitting between them.

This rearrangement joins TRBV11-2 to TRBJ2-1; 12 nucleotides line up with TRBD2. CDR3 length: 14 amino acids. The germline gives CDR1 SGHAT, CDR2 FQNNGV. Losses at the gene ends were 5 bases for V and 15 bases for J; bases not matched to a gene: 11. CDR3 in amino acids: CASSRPKLAGGPFF. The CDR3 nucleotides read TGTGCCAGCAGCCGCCCGAAACTAGCGGGAGGACCGTTCTTC.

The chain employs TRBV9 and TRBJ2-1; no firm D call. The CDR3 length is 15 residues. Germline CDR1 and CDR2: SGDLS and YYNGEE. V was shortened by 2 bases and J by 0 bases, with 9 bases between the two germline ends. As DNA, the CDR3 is TGTGCCAGCAGCGTTTCTCCCAGCTCCTACAATGAGCAGTTCTTC. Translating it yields CASSVSPSSYNEQFF.